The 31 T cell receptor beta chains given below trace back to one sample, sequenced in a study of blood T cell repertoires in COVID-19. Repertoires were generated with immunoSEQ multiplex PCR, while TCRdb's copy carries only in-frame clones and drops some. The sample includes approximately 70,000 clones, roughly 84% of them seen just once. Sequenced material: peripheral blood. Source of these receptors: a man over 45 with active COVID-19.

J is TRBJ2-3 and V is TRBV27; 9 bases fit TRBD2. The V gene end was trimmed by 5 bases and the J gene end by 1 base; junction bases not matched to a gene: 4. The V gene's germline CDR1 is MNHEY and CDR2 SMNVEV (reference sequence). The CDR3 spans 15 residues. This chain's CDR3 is CASSGTSRRTDTQYF. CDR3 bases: TGTGCCAGCAGTGGGACTAGCCGCCGCACAGATACGCAGTATTTT.

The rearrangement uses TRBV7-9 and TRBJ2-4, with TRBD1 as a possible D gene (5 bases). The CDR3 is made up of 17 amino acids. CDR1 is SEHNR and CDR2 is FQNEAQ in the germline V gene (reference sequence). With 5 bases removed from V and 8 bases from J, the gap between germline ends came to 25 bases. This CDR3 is CASSPRRSPKTEDIQYF. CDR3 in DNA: TGTGCCAGCAGCCCCCGCCGATCCCCAAAGACAGAGGACATTCAGTACTTC. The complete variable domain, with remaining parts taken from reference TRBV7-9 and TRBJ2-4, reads DTGVSQNPRHKITKRGQNVTFRCDPISEHNRLYWYRQTLGQGPEFLTYFQNEAQLEKSRLLSDRFSAERPKGSFSTLEIQRTEQGDSAMYLCASSPRRSPKTEDIQYFGAGTRLSVL.

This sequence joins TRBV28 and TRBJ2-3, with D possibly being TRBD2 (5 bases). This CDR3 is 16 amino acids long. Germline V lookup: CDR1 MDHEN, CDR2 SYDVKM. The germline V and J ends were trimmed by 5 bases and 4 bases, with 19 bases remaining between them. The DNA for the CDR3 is TGTGCCAGCAGTCCCCACGGACTCACACGTCCAGATACGCAGTATTTT. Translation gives CASSPHGLTRPDTQYF.

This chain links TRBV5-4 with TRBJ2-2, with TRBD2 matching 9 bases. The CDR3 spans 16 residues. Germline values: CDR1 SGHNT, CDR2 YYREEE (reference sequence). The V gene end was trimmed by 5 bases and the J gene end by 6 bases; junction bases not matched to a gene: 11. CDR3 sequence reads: CASRRGSSGTAGELFF. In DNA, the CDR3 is TGTGCCAGCAGGCGGGGATCTAGCGGGACGGCCGGGGAGCTGTTTTTT. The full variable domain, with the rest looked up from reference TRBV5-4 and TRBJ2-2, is ETGVTQSPTHLIKTRGQQVTLRCSSQSGHNTVSWYQQALGQGPQFIFQYYREEENGRGNFPPRFSGLQFPNYSSELNVNALELDDSALYLCASRRGSSGTAGELFFGEGSRLTVL.

In DNA, the CDR3 is TGTGCCAGCAGCGTAGTGGCAGGGGAGAACACTGAAGCTTTCTTT. This gives the protein CASSVVAGENTEAFF. The rearrangement links TRBV9 to TRBJ1-1, with TRBD1 as a possible D gene (6 bases). The CDR3 totals 15 residues. From germline, CDR1 is SGDLS and CDR2 YYNGEE. V lost 0 bases, J lost 1 base, and 10 bases lay in between.

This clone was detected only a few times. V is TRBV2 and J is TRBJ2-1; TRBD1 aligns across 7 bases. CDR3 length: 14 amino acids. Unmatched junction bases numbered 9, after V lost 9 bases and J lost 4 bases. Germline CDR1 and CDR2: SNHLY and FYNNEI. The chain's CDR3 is CARGLGDSYNEQFF. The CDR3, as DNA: TGTGCCAGGGGCCTGGGGGACAGTTACAATGAGCAGTTCTTC. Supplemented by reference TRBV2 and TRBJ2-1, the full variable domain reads EPEVTQTPSHQVTQMGQEVILRCVPISNHLYFYWYRQILGQKVEFLVSFYNNEISEKSEIFDDQFSVERPDGSNFTLKIRSTKLEDSAMYFCARGLGDSYNEQFFGPGTRLTVL.

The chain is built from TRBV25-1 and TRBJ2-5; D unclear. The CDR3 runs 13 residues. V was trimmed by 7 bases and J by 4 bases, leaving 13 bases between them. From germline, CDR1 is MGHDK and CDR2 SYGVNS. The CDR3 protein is CASTQTATETQYF. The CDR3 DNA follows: TGTGCCAGCACACAAACAGCAACAGAGACCCAGTACTTC.

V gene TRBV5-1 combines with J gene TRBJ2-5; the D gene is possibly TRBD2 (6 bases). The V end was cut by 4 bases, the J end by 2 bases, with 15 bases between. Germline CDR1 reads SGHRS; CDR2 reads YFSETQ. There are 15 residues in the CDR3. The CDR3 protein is CASSPITGEQETQYF. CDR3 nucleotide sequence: TGCGCCAGCAGCCCAATCACGGGGGAACAAGAGACCCAGTACTTC.

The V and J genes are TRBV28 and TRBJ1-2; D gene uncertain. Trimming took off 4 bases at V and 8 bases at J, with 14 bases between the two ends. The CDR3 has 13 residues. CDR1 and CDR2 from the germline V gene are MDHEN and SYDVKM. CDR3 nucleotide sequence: TGTGCCAGCAGTTCACTACCCCGGAGGGGCTACACCTTC. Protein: CASSSLPRRGYTF.

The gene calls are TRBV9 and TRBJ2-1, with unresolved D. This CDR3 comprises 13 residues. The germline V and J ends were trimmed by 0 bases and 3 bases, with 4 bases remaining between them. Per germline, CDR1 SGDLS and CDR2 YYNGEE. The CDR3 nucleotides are TGTGCCAGCAGCGTAGGAGACTACAATGAGCAGTTCTTC. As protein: CASSVGDYNEQFF. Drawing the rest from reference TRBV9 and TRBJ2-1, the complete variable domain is DSGVTQTPKHLITATGQRVTLRCSPRSGDLSVYWYQQSLDQGLQFLIQYYNGEERAKGNILERFSAQQFPDLHSELNLSSLELGDSALYFCASSVGDYNEQFFGPGTRLTVL.

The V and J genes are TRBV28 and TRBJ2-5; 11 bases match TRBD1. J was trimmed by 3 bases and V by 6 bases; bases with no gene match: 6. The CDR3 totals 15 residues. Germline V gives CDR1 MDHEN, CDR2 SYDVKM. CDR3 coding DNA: TGTGCCAGCAGCTCGGGGACAGGGGGTAAAGAGACCCAGTACTTC. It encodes CASSSGTGGKETQYF.

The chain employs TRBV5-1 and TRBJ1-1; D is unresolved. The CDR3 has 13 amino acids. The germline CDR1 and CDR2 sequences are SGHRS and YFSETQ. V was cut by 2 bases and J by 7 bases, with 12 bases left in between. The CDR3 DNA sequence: TGCGCCAGCAGCTTTGGTAGCACTGGTGAAGCTTTCTTT. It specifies CASSFGSTGEAFF.

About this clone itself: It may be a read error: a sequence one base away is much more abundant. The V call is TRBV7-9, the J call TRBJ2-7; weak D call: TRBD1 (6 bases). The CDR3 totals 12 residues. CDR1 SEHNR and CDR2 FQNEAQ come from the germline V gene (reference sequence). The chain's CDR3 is CANSATGYEQYF. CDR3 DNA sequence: TGTGCCAACAGCGCCACAGGGTACGAGCAGTACTTC.

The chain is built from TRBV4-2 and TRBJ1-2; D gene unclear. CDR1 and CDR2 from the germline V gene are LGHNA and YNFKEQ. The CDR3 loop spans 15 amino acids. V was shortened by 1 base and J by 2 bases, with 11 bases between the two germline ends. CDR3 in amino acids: CASSQGRQENYGYTF. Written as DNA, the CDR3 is TGTGCCAGCAGCCAAGGAAGACAAGAAAACTATGGCTACACCTTC.

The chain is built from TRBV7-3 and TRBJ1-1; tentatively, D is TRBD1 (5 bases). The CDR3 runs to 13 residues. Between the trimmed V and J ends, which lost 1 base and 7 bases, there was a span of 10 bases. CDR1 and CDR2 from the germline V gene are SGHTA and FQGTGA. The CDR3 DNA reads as TGTGCCAGCAGCTTAAGATCAGGGAATGAAGCTTTCTTT. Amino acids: CASSLRSGNEAFF.

The CDR3: CAWSVSGGYYEQYF. The CDR3 DNA sequence: TGTGCCTGGAGTGTAAGCGGTGGATACTACGAGCAGTACTTC. The rearrangement joins TRBV30 to TRBJ2-7, with a tentative D call TRBD2 (5 bases). CDR3 length: 14 amino acids. V lost 0 bases and J lost 3, with 12 bases in between. Germline V gives CDR1 GTSNPN, CDR2 SVGIG (reference sequence). The whole variable domain, filled in from reference TRBV30 and TRBJ2-7, reads SQTIHQWPATLVQPVGSPLSLECTVEGTSNPNLYWYRQAAGRGLQLLFYSVGIGQISSEVPQNLSASRPQDRQFILSSKKLLLSDSGFYLCAWSVSGGYYEQYFGPGTRLTVT.

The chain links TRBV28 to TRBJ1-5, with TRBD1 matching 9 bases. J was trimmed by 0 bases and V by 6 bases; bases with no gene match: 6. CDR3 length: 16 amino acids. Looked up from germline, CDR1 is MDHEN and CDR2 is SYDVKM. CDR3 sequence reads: CASSHRTGASNQPQHF. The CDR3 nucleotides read TGTGCCAGCAGCCATAGGACAGGGGCTAGCAATCAGCCCCAGCATTTT.

The CDR3 spells CASSTTGDYEQYF. The CDR3 coding sequence is TGTGCCAGCAGCACGACAGGGGATTACGAGCAGTACTTC. The gene calls are TRBV7-9 and TRBJ2-7, with 8 bases lining up with TRBD1. Per germline, CDR1 SEHNR and CDR2 FQNEAQ (reference sequence). This CDR3 has 13 amino acids. V lost 5 bases to trimming and J lost 4 bases; unmatched junction nucleotides: 4.

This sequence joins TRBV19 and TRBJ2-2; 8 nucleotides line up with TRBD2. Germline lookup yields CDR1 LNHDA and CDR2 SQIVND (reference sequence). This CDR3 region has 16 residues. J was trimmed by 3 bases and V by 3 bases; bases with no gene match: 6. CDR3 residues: CASSIGAGVYTGELFF. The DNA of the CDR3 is TGTGCCAGTAGTATTGGAGCGGGGGTATACACCGGGGAGCTGTTTTTT.

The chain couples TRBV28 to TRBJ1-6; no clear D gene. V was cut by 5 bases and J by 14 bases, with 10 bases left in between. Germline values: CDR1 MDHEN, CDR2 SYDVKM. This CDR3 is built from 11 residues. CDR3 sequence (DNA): TGTGCCAGCAGTGCGACAAGGACCCTCCACTTT. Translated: CASSATRTLHF.

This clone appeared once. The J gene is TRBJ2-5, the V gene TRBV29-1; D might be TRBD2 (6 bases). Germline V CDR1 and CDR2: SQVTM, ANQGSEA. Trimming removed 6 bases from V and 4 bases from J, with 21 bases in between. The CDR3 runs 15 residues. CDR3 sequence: CSVLEGHLDRETQYF. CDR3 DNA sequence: TGCAGCGTCCTGGAGGGGCACTTAGATCGAGAGACCCAGTACTTC.

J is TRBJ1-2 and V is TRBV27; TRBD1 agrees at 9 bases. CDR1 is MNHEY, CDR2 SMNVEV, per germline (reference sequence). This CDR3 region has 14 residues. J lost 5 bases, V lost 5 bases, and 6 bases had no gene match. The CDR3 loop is CASSPDRGTYGYTF. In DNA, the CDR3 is TGTGCCAGCAGTCCGGACAGGGGAACGTATGGCTACACCTTC.

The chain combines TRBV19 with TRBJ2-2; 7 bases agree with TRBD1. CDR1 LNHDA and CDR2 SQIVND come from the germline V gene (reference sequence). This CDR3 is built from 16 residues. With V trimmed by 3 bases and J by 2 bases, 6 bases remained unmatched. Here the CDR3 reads CASSIQTGYNTGELFF. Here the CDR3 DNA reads TGTGCCAGTAGTATTCAGACAGGGTATAACACCGGGGAGCTGTTTTTT.

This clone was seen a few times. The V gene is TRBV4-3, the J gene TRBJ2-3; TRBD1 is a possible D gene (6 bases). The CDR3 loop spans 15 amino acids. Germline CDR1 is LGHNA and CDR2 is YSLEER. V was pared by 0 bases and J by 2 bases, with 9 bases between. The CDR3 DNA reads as TGCGCCAGCAGCCAAGATACAGGGATCACAGATACGCAGTATTTT. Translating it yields CASSQDTGITDTQYF.

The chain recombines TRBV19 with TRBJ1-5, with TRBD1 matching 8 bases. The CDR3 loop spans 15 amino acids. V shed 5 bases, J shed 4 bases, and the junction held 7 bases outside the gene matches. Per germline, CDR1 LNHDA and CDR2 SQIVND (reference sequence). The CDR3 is CASSVKTGENQPQHF. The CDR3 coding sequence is TGTGCCAGTAGTGTCAAGACAGGGGAGAATCAGCCCCAGCATTTT.

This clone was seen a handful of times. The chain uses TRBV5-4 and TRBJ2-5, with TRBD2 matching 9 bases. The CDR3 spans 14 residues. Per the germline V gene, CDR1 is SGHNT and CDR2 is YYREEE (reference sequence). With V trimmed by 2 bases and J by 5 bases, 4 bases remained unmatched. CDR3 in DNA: TGTGCCAGCAGCTTTGCGGGGGGGCGGGAGACCCAGTACTTC. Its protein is CASSFAGGRETQYF.

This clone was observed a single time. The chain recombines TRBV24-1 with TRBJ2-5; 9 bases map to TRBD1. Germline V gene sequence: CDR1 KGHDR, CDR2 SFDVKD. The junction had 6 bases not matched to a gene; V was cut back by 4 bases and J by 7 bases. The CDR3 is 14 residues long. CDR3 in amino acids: CATSDRTGERTQYF. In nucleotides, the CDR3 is TGTGCCACCAGTGACCGGACAGGGGAGCGGACCCAGTACTTC.

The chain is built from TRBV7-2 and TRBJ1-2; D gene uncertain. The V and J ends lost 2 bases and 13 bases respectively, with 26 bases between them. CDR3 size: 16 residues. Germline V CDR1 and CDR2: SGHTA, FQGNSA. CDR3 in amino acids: CASSLNPAGSRRISTF. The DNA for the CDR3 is TGTGCCAGCAGCTTAAACCCGGCGGGCAGCCGAAGAATAAGCACCTTC.

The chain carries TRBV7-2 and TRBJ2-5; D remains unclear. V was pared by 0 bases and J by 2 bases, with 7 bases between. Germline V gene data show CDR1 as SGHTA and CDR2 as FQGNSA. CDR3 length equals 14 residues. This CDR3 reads CASSLAVRQETQYF. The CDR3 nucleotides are TGTGCCAGCAGCTTAGCGGTACGGCAAGAGACCCAGTACTTC.

CDR3: CASSSWTGENEQFF. Written as DNA, the CDR3 is TGTGCCAGCAGCTCCTGGACAGGGGAGAATGAGCAGTTCTTC. The chain uses TRBV9 and TRBJ2-1, with 9 positions matching TRBD1. The CDR3 runs 14 residues. V dropped 4 bases and J dropped 7; count of bases not matched to a gene: 6. Germline CDR1 SGDLS, CDR2 YYNGEE. The full variable domain, with the rest looked up from reference TRBV9 and TRBJ2-1, is DSGVTQTPKHLITATGQRVTLRCSPRSGDLSVYWYQQSLDQGLQFLIQYYNGEERAKGNILERFSAQQFPDLHSELNLSSLELGDSALYFCASSSWTGENEQFFGPGTRLTVL.

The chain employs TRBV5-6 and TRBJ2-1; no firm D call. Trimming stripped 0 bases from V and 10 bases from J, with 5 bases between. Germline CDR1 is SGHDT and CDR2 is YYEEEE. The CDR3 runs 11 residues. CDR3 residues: CASSLASEQFF. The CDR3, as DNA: TGTGCCAGCAGCTTGGCTTCCGAGCAGTTCTTC.